Each of the 25 T cell receptor beta chains below was sequenced from the same sample in a study of blood T cell repertoires in COVID-19. Generated by immunoSEQ multiplex PCR, the TCRdb table keeps only in-frame clones and is missing some. The sample holds about 350,000 clones; about 88% are singletons and the top ten take about 7%. Sequencing input: peripheral blood. These receptors were collected from a woman in her sixties or seventies with COVID-19, enrolled during active disease.

The chain links TRBV18 to TRBJ2-1, with TRBD2 identical over 15 bases. The CDR3 loop spans 17 amino acids. Germline V gene lookup returns CDR1 KGHSH and CDR2 LQKENI. The V segment lost 6 bases and the J segment 8 bases; nucleotides outside the gene matches: 11. CDR3 sequence: CASSLGLAGGYTDEQFF. The CDR3 nucleotides are TGTGCCAGCTCGCTTGGACTAGCGGGGGGGTATACAGATGAGCAGTTCTTC.

About this clone: This same CDR3 is encoded by further DNA sequences in the sample. CDR3: CASSLTNQPQHF. CDR3 in DNA: TGTGCCAGCAGTTTGACAAATCAGCCCCAGCATTTT. V is TRBV28 and J is TRBJ1-5; no clear D. Germline CDR1 MDHEN, CDR2 SYDVKM. V gave up 3 bases and J gave up 4 bases, with 4 bases separating them. This CDR3 comprises 12 residues. Using reference TRBV28 and TRBJ1-5 for the parts outside the CDR3, the full variable domain is DVKVTQSSRYLVKRTGEKVFLECVQDMDHENMFWYRQDPGLGLRLIYFSYDVKMKEKGDIPEGYSVSREKKERFSLILESASTNQTSMYLCASSLTNQPQHFGDGTRLSIL.

This rearrangement joins TRBV7-9 to TRBJ1-2, with TRBD1 identical over 9 bases. J lost 5 bases, V lost 5 bases, and 9 bases had no gene match. Germline CDR1 and CDR2: SEHNR and FQNEAQ (reference sequence). The CDR3 has 15 residues. The CDR3 sequence: CASSPRDRVGYGYTF. CDR3 in DNA: TGTGCCAGCAGCCCCCGGGACAGGGTAGGGTATGGCTACACCTTC. Supplemented by reference TRBV7-9 and TRBJ1-2, the full variable domain reads DTGVSQNPRHKITKRGQNVTFRCDPISEHNRLYWYRQTLGQGPEFLTYFQNEAQLEKSRLLSDRFSAERPKGSFSTLEIQRTEQGDSAMYLCASSPRDRVGYGYTFGSGTRLTVV.

The J gene is TRBJ2-5, the V gene TRBV29-1; TRBD2 matches at 8 bases. CDR3 length: 16 residues. Trimming cost V 2 bases and J 4 bases; bases outside gene matches: 12. CDR1 SQVTM and CDR2 ANQGSEA come from the germline V gene. CDR3: CSVEPVGGGDRETQYF. The CDR3 coding sequence is TGCAGCGTTGAACCCGTCGGGGGGGGCGATCGAGAGACCCAGTACTTC.

This chain uses TRBV19 with TRBJ2-7; D is possibly TRBD1 (6 bases). This CDR3 is 14 amino acids long. Germline V gene data show CDR1 as LNHDA and CDR2 as SQIVND (reference sequence). Trimming pared 5 bases from V and 0 bases from J, leaving 11 bases between. The CDR3 protein is CASSPRDNSYEQYF. CDR3 bases: TGTGCCAGTAGTCCCCGGGACAACTCCTACGAGCAGTACTTC.

The chain has TRBV28 and TRBJ1-1; the D gene is possibly TRBD1 (5 bases). The CDR3 is 23 residues long. The V gene lost 5 bases and the J gene lost 0 bases, with 37 bases spanning the gap. Germline lookup yields CDR1 MDHEN and CDR2 SYDVKM. The CDR3 reads CASSLTPRVYDRTIRRLNTEAFF. As DNA, the CDR3 is TGTGCCAGCAGTCTTACACCGCGAGTTTACGACAGAACCATTCGTCGATTGAACACTGAAGCTTTCTTT.

The genes are TRBV28 and TRBJ2-7, with a possible D match to TRBD2 (5 bases). The CDR3 is 13 residues long. The V gene lost 7 bases and the J gene lost 5 bases, with 15 bases spanning the gap. Germline CDR1 MDHEN, CDR2 SYDVKM. DNA for the CDR3: TGTGCCAGCATCGAATCGGGAACCCACGAGCAGTACTTC. Residues: CASIESGTHEQYF.

The gene calls are TRBV2 and TRBJ2-5, with D perhaps matching TRBD1 (6 bases). The ends were cut back, 0 bases at V and 5 bases at J, with 13 bases in the middle. From germline, CDR1 is SNHLY and CDR2 FYNNEI. This CDR3 spans 15 amino acids. The CDR3 loop is CASSEALQGWETQYF. DNA for the CDR3: TGTGCCAGCAGTGAAGCGCTTCAGGGGTGGGAGACCCAGTACTTC.

This chain connects TRBV11-2 to TRBJ1-1, with 10 bases aligning to TRBD1. Germline V gene sequence: CDR1 SGHAT, CDR2 FQNNGV. V was clipped by 4 bases and J by 7 bases; unmatched bases: 9. The CDR3 is 15 amino acids. CDR3 sequence (DNA): TGTGCCAGCAGCTCGGGACAGGGGAGGCCTTTTGAAGCTTTCTTT. This codes for CASSSGQGRPFEAFF.

V usage is TRBV29-1 and J usage is TRBJ2-5, with 16 bases matching TRBD2. The V gene end was trimmed by 6 bases and the J gene end by 2 bases; junction bases not matched to a gene: 3. The CDR3 totals 15 residues. Germline loops: CDR1 SQVTM, CDR2 ANQGSEA. The CDR3 protein is CSVGLAGGEQETQYF. DNA of the CDR3: TGCAGCGTGGGACTAGCGGGGGGGGAACAAGAGACCCAGTACTTC.

V is TRBV5-6 and J is TRBJ1-5; 8 bases align to TRBD1. The CDR3 totals 15 residues. Germline values: CDR1 SGHDT, CDR2 YYEEEE. Unmatched junction bases numbered 6, after V lost 1 base and J lost 6 bases. In nucleotides, the CDR3 is TGTGCCAGCAGCTTGACCGGGACAGGCGCTCAGCCCCAGCATTTT. Translated, it gives CASSLTGTGAQPQHF.

In its sample, this clone was seen once. The chain carries TRBV11-2 and TRBJ1-3; the D is unclear. This CDR3 is 15 amino acids long. Trimming removed 1 base from V and 2 bases from J, with 9 bases in between. Germline CDR1 and CDR2: SGHAT and FQNNGV. The CDR3 DNA follows: TGTGCCAGCAGCTTAGCTACCGGGACTGGAAACACCATATATTTT. Its protein product is CASSLATGTGNTIYF.

The genes are TRBV28 and TRBJ1-1; D possibly corresponds to TRBD1 (6 bases). The CDR3 is 13 residues long. Per germline, CDR1 MDHEN and CDR2 SYDVKM. With 2 bases removed from V and 4 bases from J, the gap between germline ends came to 8 bases. CDR3 bases: TGTGCCAGCAGTTTAAGGGGGAGCACTGAAGCTTTCTTT. It codes for CASSLRGSTEAFF.

This clone has a handful of counts. The rearrangement uses TRBV7-2 and TRBJ2-5; 8 positions match TRBD1. CDR1 is SGHTA, CDR2 FQGNSA, per germline. The CDR3 covers 16 residues. The trim removed 2 bases at V and 4 bases at J, leaving 9 bases unmatched. CDR3 protein: CASSLPFRGRGETQYF. The CDR3 nucleotides are TGTGCCAGCAGCTTACCCTTCAGGGGGCGCGGAGAGACCCAGTACTTC.

This sequence joins TRBV2 and TRBJ1-1; D might be TRBD1 (6 bases). Trimming cost V 2 bases and J 1 base, with 11 bases left between them. This CDR3 comprises 15 residues. Per the germline V gene, CDR1 is SNHLY and CDR2 is FYNNEI. CDR3 amino acids: CASSESGVRNTEAFF. The CDR3 DNA follows: TGTGCCAGCAGTGAATCAGGGGTTCGGAACACTGAAGCTTTCTTT.

This clone was detected a few times. The chain uses TRBV14 and TRBJ2-5; TRBD2 aligns across 9 bases. Germline lookup yields CDR1 SGHDN and CDR2 FVKESK. The J segment lost 4 bases and the V segment lost 1 base, leaving 7 bases of the junction unmatched. The CDR3 has 16 amino acids. Here the CDR3 DNA reads TGTGCCAGCAGCCAAGGCTCGACTAGCGGCAGAGAGACCCAGTACTTC. Protein sequence: CASSQGSTSGRETQYF.

This chain links TRBV7-3 with TRBJ2-3; D is undetermined. Deletions cut 4 bases from V and 2 bases from J, with 10 bases between. The germline gives CDR1 SGHTA, CDR2 FQGTGA. CDR3 length equals 14 residues. CDR3 nucleotide sequence: TGTGCCAGCAGCTCAACCCTACCCACAGATACGCAGTATTTT. Amino acids: CASSSTLPTDTQYF.

Notes on this clone: At the DNA level, this CDR3 is encoded by other sequences in the same sample as well. The J gene is TRBJ2-7, the V gene TRBV11-2; tentatively, D is TRBD1 (6 bases). The CDR3 loop spans 14 amino acids. Per the germline V gene, CDR1 is SGHAT and CDR2 is FQNNGV. Between the trimmed V and J ends, which lost 1 base and 2 bases, there was a span of 9 bases. The CDR3 loop is CASSLGRGAYEQYF. The CDR3 DNA reads TGTGCCAGCAGCTTAGGCAGGGGAGCCTACGAGCAGTACTTC.

The chain has TRBV10-3 and TRBJ1-5, with D maybe TRBD1 (6 bases). In germline, CDR1 is ENHRY, CDR2 SYGVKD. V was pared by 3 bases and J by 3 bases, with 15 bases between. CDR3 length equals 16 residues. CDR3 in amino acids: CAISDRDRSINQPQHF. CDR3 DNA sequence: TGTGCCATCAGTGATCGAGACAGGAGCATCAATCAGCCCCAGCATTTT.

The CDR3 sequence: CASSPQGAGWSEKLFF. The CDR3 DNA reads as TGTGCCAGCAGCCCGCAGGGGGCTGGGTGGAGTGAAAAACTGTTTTTT. The V gene is TRBV28, the J gene TRBJ1-4, with 8 bases matching TRBD1. Germline loops: CDR1 MDHEN, CDR2 SYDVKM. With 6 bases clipped from V and 7 bases from J, the junction kept 13 bases outside the gene matches. The CDR3 contains 16 residues.

As concerns this clone: In the same sample, other DNA sequences code for this CDR3. The genes are TRBV24-1 and TRBJ2-1; 8 nucleotides match TRBD1. CDR3 length: 15 amino acids. Per the germline V gene, CDR1 is KGHDR and CDR2 is SFDVKD. V shed 2 bases, J shed 6 bases, and the junction held 5 bases outside the gene matches. In DNA form, the CDR3 reads TGTGCCACCAGTGATTCCGGGACAGGAGGCAATGAGCAGTTCTTC. Encoded protein: CATSDSGTGGNEQFF.

This clone was detected only once. V gene TRBV7-2 combines with J gene TRBJ2-1; D might be TRBD2 (6 bases). Germline V gene data show CDR1 as SGHTA and CDR2 as FQGNSA. CDR3 length: 17 residues. The V end lost 5 bases, the J end lost 5 bases, and 22 bases lay between the germline ends. CDR3 nucleotides: TGTGCCAGCAGCCTCCCCCTTCGACTAGTTCTTGACAATGAGCAGTTCTTC. Its translation: CASSLPLRLVLDNEQFF.

The chain recombines TRBV30 with TRBJ1-2; a possible D gene is TRBD1 (6 bases). Germline-derived CDR1 and CDR2 are GTSNPN and SVGIG (reference sequence). V lost 1 base and J 7 bases, leaving 13 bases between the germline ends. The CDR3 runs 13 residues. This CDR3 reads CAWSEQGSGGYTF. The CDR3 DNA sequence: TGTGCCTGGAGTGAACAGGGATCAGGTGGCTACACCTTC.

CDR3 DNA sequence: TGTGCCAGCAGCTTATACAGGGTTGATCAGCCCCAGCATTTT. Encoded protein: CASSLYRVDQPQHF. The rearrangement links TRBV5-5 to TRBJ1-5; D is perhaps TRBD1 (6 bases). Trimming removed 2 bases at V and 5 bases at J, with 11 bases between. There are 14 residues in the CDR3. From germline, CDR1 is SGHKS and CDR2 YYEKEE (reference sequence).

The table lists this clone with a count of one. CDR3 DNA: TGTGCCTGGAGTGTATACCGACAGACCGAGCAGTACTTC. Translation gives CAWSVYRQTEQYF. The chain couples TRBV30 to TRBJ2-7; the D gene is possibly TRBD1 (5 bases). This CDR3 has 13 amino acids. The V gene's germline CDR1 is GTSNPN and CDR2 SVGIG (reference sequence). V was cut by 0 bases and J by 6 bases, with 12 bases left in between.